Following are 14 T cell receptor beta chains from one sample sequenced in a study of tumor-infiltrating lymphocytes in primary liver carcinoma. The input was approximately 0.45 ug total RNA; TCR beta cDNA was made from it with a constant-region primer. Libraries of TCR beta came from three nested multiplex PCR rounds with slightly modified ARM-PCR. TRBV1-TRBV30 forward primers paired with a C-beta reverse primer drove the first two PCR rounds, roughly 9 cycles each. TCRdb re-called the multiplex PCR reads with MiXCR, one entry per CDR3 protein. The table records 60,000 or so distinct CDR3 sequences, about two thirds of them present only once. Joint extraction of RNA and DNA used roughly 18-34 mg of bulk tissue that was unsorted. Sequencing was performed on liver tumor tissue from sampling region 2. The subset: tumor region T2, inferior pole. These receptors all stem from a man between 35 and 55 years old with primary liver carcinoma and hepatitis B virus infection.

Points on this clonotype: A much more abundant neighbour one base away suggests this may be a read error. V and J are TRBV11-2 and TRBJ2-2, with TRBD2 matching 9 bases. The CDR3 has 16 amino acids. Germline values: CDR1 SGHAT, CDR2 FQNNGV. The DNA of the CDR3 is TGTGCCTGCAGCTTAGTGGCGCTAGCGGGAACCGGGGAGCTGTTTTTT. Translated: CACSLVALAGTGELFF.

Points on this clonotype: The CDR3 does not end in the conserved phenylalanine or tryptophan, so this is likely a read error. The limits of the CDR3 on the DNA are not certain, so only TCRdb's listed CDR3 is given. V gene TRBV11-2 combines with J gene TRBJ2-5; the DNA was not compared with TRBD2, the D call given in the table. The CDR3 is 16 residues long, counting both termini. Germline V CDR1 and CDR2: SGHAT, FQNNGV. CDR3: CASSHTPGGGKETQYV.

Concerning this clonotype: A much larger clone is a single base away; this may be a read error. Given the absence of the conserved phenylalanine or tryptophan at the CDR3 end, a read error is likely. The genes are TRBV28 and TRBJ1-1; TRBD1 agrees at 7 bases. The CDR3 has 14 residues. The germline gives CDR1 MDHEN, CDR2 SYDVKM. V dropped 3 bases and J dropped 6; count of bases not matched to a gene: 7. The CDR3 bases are TGTGCCAGCAGTTTCCCAAGGGGGCTATCTGAAGCTTTCTCT. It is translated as CASSFPRGLSEAFS.

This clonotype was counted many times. The CDR3 loop reads CSVEDRGYGYTF. As DNA, the CDR3 is TGCAGCGTTGAGGACAGGGGCTATGGCTACACCTTC. This chain links TRBV29-1 with TRBJ1-2; 9 bases align to TRBD1. The CDR3 loop spans 12 amino acids. Germline V gene lookup returns CDR1 SQVTM and CDR2 ANQGSEA. Trimming cost V 3 bases and J 4 bases; bases outside gene matches: 0.

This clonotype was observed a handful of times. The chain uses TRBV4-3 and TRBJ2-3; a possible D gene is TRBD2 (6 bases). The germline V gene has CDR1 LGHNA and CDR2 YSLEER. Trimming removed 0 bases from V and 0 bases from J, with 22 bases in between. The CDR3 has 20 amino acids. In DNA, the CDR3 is TGCGCCAGCAGCCAAGACGGTGGACCCACGGGAGATCGAAGCACAGATACGCAGTATTTT. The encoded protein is CASSQDGGPTGDRSTDTQYF.

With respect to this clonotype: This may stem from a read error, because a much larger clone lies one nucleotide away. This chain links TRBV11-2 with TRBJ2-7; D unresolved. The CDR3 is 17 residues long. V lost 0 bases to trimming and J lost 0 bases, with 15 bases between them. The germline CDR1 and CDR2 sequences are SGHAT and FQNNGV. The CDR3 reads CASSLDFGSPSSYEQYF. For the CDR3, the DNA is TGTGCCAGCAGCTTAGACTTCGGGTCACCCAGCTCCTACGAGCAGTACTTC.

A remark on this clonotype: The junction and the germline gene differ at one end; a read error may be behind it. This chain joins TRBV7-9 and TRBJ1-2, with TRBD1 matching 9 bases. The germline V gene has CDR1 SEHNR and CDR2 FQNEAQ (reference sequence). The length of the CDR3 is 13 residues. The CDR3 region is CASSRDRDVGHTF. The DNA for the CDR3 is TGTGCGAGCAGCCGGGACAGGGACGTGGGCCACACCTTC.

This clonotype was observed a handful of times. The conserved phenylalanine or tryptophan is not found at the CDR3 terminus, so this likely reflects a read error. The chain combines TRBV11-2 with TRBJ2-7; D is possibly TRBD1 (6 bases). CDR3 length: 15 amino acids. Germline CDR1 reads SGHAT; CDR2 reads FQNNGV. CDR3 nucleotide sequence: TGTACCAGCAGCCTAAATCCTGGACAGTCCTACGAGCAGTACTCC. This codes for CTSSLNPGQSYEQYS.

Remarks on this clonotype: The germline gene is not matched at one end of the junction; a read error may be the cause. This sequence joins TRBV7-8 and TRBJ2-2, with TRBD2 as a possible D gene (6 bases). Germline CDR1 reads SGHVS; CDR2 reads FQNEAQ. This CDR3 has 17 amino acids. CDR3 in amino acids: CASSFRTGGANAGELLF. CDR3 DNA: TGTGCCAGCAGCTTCCGGACTGGCGGGGCGAACGCCGGGGAGCTGTTATTT.

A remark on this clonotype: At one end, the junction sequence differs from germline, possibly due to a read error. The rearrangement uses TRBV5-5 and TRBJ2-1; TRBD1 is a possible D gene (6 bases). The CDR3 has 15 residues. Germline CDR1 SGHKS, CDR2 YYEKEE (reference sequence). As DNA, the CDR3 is TGTGCAAGCAGCTTAGTTCCCGGACAGTACAATGAGCAGTTCTTC. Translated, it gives CASSLVPGQYNEQFF.

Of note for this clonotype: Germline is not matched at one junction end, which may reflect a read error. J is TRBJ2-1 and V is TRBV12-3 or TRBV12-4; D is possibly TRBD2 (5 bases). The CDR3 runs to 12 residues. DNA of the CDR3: TGTACCAGCAGTTTAGCGCGTAATGAGCAGTTCTTC. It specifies CTSSLARNEQFF.

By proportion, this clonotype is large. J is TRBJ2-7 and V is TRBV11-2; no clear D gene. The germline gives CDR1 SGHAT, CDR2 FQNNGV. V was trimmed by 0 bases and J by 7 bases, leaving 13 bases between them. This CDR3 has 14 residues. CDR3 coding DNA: TGTGCCAGCAGCTTAGATCTTGGTGGATGGGAGCAGTACTTC. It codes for CASSLDLGGWEQYF.

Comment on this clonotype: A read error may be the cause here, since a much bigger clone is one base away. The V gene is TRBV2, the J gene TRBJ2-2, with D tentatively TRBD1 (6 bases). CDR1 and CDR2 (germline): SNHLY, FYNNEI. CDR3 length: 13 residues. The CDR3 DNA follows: TGTGTCAGCAACAGGGAGAGGGCCGGGGAGCTGTTTTTT. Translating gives CVSNRERAGELFF.

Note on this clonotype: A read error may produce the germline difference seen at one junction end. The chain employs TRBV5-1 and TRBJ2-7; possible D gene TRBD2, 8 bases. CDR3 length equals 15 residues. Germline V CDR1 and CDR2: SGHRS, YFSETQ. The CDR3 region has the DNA TGCGCCAGTAGCTCGGTGGCAGGGGGGACTAGCGAGCAGTACTTC. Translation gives CASSSVAGGTSEQYF.